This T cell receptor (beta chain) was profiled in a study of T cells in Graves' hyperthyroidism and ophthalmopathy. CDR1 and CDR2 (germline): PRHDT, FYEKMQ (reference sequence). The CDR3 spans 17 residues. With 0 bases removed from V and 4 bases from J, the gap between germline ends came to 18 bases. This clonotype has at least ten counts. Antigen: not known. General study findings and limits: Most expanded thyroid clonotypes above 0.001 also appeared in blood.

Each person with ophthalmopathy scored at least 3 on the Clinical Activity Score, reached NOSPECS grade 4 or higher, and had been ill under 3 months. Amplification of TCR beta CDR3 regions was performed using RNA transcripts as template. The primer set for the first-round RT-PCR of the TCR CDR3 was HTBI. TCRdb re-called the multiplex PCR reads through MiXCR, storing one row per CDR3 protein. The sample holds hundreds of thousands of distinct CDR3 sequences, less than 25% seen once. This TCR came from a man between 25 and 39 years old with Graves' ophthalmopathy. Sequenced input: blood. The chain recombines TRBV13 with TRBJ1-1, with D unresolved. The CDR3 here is CASSLGFRYEDGTEAFF. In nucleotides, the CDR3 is TGTGCCAGCAGCTTAGGTTTTAGGTACGAGGATGGCACTGAAGCTTTCTTT.